This T cell receptor beta chain was obtained from a study of OX40 agonist ivuxolimab in advanced cancers. Trimming removed 3 bases at V and 0 bases at J, with 19 bases between. Germline CDR1 and CDR2: SGHRS and YFSETQ. The CDR3 spans 17 residues. The repertoire was sequenced with immunoSEQ multiplex PCR; TCRdb's copy has only in-frame clones and lacks some. The repertoire consists of about 150,000 clones, with roughly 92% occurring once and the leading ten covering 0.3% to 0.35%. The chain has TRBV5-1 and TRBJ2-7, with D perhaps TRBD2 (6 bases). The source material was CD4+ or CD8+ T cells sorted from blood, sampled in a trial of the OX40 agonist ivuxolimab. The receptor was isolated from an adult with an advanced solid tumor such as melanoma, head and neck, liver or kidney cancer. The DNA of the CDR3 is TGCGCCAGCAGCTGGGGGAGCACTAGCTGGAGCTCCTACGAGCAGTACTTC. Amino acids: CASSWGSTSWSSYEQYF.